This TCR beta chain was found in a study of blood T cell repertoires in COVID-19. On this clone itself: The sample carries other DNA sequences with the same CDR3.

Here immunoSEQ multiplex PCR was the method, and the copy in TCRdb shows in-frame clones only, minus some. This sample has roughly 330,000 clones, with more than 75% found just once. Either two negative PCRs, clearance, or symptom resolution qualified Cohort 3 donors as recovered. This CDR3 is built from 13 residues. V lost 2 bases to trimming and J lost 4 bases, with 8 bases between them. Germline lookup yields CDR1 SGHTA and CDR2 FQGNSA. The genes are TRBV7-2 and TRBJ1-1; tentative D call: TRBD1 (6 bases). The sequence was obtained from a woman between 25 and 40 years old who had recovered from COVID-19. Sequencing was performed on PBMCs or T cells enriched from blood (not recorded which). The DNA of the CDR3 is TGTGCCAGCAGCTTAAGGGGGGGCACTGAAGCTTTCTTT. The encoded protein is CASSLRGGTEAFF.